The clone carrying this TCR beta chain was detected only a few times. What it binds is unknown. This CDR3 spans 18 amino acids. V lost 1 base to trimming and J lost 5 bases; unmatched junction nucleotides: 13. CDR1 is LNHNV, CDR2 YYDKDF, per germline (reference sequence). TCRdb analysed the reads with MiXCR anew, one entry per CDR3 protein. This table holds hundreds of thousands of distinct CDR3 sequences, less than 40% found once. This specimen comes from a study of T cell repertoires in cytomegalovirus infection. Overall study context: Matching HLA type, along with CMV infection, was indicated by public TCR beta signatures. Findings of the study overall: Carriers of CMV and the relevant HLA type were discriminated by public TCR beta frequency. Within the response measured ex vivo, HLA-C-restricted CMV-specific TCR beta clonotypes were dominant.

This receptor was obtained from a human donor in good health (CMV status not recorded). Some clones in this sample may be carry-over from other donors' samples. Specimen: PBMCs. The chain has TRBV15 and TRBJ2-1; TRBD2 aligns across 8 bases. CDR3 residues: CATSRVGGAGGKDNEQFF. The CDR3 nucleotides read TGTGCCACCAGCAGAGTAGGAGGGGCGGGAGGCAAGGACAATGAGCAGTTCTTC.